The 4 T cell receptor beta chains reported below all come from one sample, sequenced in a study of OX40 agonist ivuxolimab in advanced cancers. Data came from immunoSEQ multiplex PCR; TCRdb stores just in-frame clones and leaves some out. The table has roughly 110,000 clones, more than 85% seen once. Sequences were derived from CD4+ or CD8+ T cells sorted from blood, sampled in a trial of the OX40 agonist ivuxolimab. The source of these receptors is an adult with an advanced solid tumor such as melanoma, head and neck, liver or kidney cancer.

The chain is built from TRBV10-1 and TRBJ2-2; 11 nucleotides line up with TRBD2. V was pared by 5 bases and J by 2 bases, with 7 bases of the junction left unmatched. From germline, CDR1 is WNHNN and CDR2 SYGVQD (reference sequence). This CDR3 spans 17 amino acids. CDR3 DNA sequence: TGCGCCAGCAGTACTCTAGCGGGAGGCCCTAACACCGGGGAGCTGTTTTTT. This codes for CASSTLAGGPNTGELFF.

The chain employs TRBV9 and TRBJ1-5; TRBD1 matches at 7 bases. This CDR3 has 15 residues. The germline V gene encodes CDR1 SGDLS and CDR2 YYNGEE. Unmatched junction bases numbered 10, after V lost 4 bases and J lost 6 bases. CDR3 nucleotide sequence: TGTGCCAGCAGCAGCCGGGACAGCCCAGCTCAGCCCCAGCATTTT. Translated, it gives CASSSRDSPAQPQHF.

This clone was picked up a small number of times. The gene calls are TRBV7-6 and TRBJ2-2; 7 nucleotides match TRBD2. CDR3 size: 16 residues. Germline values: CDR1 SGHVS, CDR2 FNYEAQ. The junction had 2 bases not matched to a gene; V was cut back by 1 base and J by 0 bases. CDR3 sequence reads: CASSLGGGANTGELFF. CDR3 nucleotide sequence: TGTGCCAGCAGCTTAGGTGGGGGGGCGAACACCGGGGAGCTGTTTTTT.

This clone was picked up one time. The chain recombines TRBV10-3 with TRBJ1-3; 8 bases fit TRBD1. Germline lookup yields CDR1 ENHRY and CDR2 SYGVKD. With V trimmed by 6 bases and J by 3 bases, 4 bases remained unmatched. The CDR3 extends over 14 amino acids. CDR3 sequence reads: CAISSGQGGNTIYF. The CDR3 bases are TGTGCCATCAGCTCCGGACAGGGTGGAAACACCATATATTTT.